This TCR beta chain was identified during a study of CD8+ T cells in alopecia areata (dated by TCRdb to the late 2010s). In terms of the full investigation: Treated patients were enrolled in an open-label pilot trial of oral tofacitinib, 5 to 10 mg twice daily, for moderate-to-severe alopecia areata. Tofacitinib was given for 6 to 18 months, followed by 6 months of follow-up off drug to assess delayed response and recurrence. The SALT score, which quantifies the percentage of affected scalp surface area, was used to measure disease severity in treated patients. The study used high-throughput TCRbeta sequencing to examine T cell clonal expansion in alopecia areata, in both the C3H/HeJ mouse model and human patients. On the human side, TCRbeta sequencing was run on scalp tissue and on sorted CD4+ and CD8+ peripheral blood T cells from healthy controls and from alopecia areata patients with either patchy or totalis/universalis disease. Patients on tofacitinib were biopsied at baseline and after 4 and 24 weeks of treatment, and several of the patients also had a later scalp biopsy. Scalp clonality was compared among normal scalp (n=4), patchy alopecia areata scalp (n=8), and alopecia totalis/universalis scalp (n=8). The RNA source kit depended on sample type: the PAXgene miRNA kit for fixed scalp, the miRNeasy kit for PBMCs, and the RNeasy kit for mouse skin. TCRbeta CDR3 regions were amplified by immunoSEQ multiplex PCR with 35 Vbeta forward and 13 Jbeta reverse primers. Results and caveats for the whole study, not just this receptor: Compared with normal scalp, lesional scalp, particularly in alopecia totalis/universalis, had higher clonality and more expanded CD8+ clones, which suggests antigenic drive. Resident alphabeta T cells in normal human skin are also sequenced, complicating scalp TCR repertoire analysis, unlike mouse skin dominated by gammadelta T cells. Because the treated cohort was small and had just a single nonresponder, larger studies are needed to establish links between baseline CD8+ expansion and response. TCR sequences shared between patients were less clear than in mice, possibly partly because of HLA diversity in the patient population. During tofacitinib treatment, many expanded lesional clones remained in scalp and blood, and this persistence may partly explain relapse after treatment is stopped. Tofacitinib significantly decreased scalp clonality and the number of expanded CD8+ clones among the top 100 scalp clones.

Comment on this clone: Which antigen it targets is not known. No much larger clone exists at a distance of one base, and base qualities are not known.

What this sample's treatment or condition label stands for: oral pan-JAK inhibitor, 5-10 mg twice daily. From alopecia areata patients, peripheral blood was collected along with lesional scalp punch biopsies. After PBMCs were isolated by density centrifugation and stained for CD3, CD4 and CD8, a FACSAria was used to sort CD4+ and CD8+ T cells. The CDR3 runs 14 amino acids, cysteine and phenylalanine included. Only the CDR3 DNA is retained, 42 bases long and in frame from the first base. The germline V gene provides CDR1 MNHNS and CDR2 SASEGT. V trim: 3 bases; J trim: 8 bases; unmatched bases: 8. The library was built by means of the immunoSEQ multiplex PCR assay. RNA was extracted from all samples and reverse transcribed into cDNA, which served as template for TCR sequencing. First-strand cDNA was synthesized with SuperScript III using a 2:1 mix of oligo-dT and random hexamers. A synthetic immune receptor repertoire was used to measure amplification bias, and any remaining bias was corrected computationally. The paper's processing steps were these. Raw reads were preprocessed to remove errors, and CDR3 was defined according to IMGT conventions as the region from the conserved cysteine to phenylalanine. Clonality was computed as 1 minus the Shannon entropy, with the entropy normalized by log2 of the number of productive unique TCRs. Whether scalp clones were CD4 or CD8 was inferred by matching scalp TCRbeta sequences against CD4 and CD8 repertoires sorted from blood. Held by TCRdb, this immuneACCESS table contains in-frame sequences only and omits some clones. Under half of the omission traces to an unresolved V gene where checked; the cause of the rest is unknown. V, J and clone size are those of that table, while D and trimming were read from the DNA. The sample records 85,000 to 110,000 clones, 80% to 90% of which are singletons. 11% of the sample comes from the top ten.

The sequence derives from a human donor with alopecia areata. This specimen consisted of CD8+ T cells sorted from blood, obtained at approximately week 31, from a patient treated with tofacitinib. The chain is encoded by TRBV6-1 joined to TRBJ1-2; TRBD1 lines up with 8 middle nucleotides. DNA sequence: TGTGCCAGCAGTGAGGGGACAGGAGGTGGAGGCTACACCTTC. It translates to CASSEGTGGGGYTF.